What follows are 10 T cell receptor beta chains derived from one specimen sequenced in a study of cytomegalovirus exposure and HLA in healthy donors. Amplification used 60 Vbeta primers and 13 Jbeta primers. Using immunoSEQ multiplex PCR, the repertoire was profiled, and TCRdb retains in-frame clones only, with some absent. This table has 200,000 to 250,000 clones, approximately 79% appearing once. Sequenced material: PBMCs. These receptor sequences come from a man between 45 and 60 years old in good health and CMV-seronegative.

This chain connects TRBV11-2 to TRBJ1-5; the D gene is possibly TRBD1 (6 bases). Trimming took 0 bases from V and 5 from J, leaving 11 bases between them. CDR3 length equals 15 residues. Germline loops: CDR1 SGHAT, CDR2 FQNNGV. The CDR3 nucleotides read TGTGCCAGCAGCTTAGAAGGCACAGGGTATCAGCCCCAGCATTTT. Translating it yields CASSLEGTGYQPQHF.

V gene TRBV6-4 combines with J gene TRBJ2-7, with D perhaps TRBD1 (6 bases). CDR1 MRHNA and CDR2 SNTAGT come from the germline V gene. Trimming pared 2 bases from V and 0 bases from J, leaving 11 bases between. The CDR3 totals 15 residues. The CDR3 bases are TGTGCCAGCAGTGACAGCCGGGACACCTCCTACGAGCAGTACTTC. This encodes CASSDSRDTSYEQYF.

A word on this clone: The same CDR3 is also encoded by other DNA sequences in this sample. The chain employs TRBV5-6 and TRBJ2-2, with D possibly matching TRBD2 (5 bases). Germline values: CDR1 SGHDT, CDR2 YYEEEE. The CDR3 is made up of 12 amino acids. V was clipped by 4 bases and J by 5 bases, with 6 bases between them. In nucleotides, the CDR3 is TGTGCCAGCAGCCTAGCTACCGGGGAGCTGTTTTTT. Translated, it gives CASSLATGELFF.

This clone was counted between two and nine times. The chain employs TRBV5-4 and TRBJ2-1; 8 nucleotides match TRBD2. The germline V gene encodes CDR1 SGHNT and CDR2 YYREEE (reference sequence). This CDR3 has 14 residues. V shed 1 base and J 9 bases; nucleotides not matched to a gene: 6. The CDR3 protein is CASSLPGGPSEQFF. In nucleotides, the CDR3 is TGTGCCAGCAGCTTGCCGGGAGGGCCGAGTGAGCAGTTCTTC.

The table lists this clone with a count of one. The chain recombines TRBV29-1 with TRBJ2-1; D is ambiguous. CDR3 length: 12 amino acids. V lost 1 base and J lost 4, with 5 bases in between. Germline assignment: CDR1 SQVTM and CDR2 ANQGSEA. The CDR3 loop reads CSVEAQYNEQFF. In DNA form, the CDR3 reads TGCAGCGTTGAAGCGCAGTACAATGAGCAGTTCTTC.

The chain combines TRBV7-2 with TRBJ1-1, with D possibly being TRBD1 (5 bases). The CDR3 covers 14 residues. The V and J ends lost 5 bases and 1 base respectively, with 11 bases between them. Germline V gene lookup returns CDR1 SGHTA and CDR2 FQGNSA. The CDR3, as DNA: TGTGCCAGCAGCGGGGGGAGGTGGAACACTGAAGCTTTCTTT. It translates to CASSGGRWNTEAFF.

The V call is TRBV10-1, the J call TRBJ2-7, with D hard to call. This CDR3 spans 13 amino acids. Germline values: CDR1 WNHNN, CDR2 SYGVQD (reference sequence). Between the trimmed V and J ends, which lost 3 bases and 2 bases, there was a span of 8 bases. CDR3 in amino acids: CASSDRFPYEQYF. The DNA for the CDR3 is TGCGCCAGCAGTGACAGGTTCCCCTACGAGCAGTACTTC.

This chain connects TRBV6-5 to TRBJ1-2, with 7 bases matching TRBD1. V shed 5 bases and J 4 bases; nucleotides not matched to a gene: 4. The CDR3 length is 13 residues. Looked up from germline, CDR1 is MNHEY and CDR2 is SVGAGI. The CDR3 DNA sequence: TGTGCCAGCAGTGCTGGACAGGCCTATGGCTACACCTTC. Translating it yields CASSAGQAYGYTF.

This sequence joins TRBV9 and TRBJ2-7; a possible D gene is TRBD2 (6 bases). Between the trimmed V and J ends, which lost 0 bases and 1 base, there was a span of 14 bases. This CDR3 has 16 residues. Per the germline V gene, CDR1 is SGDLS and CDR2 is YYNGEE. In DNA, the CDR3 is TGTGCCAGCAGCGTAGACCCCGTGGGACTTTCCTACGAGCAGTACTTC. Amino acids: CASSVDPVGLSYEQYF.

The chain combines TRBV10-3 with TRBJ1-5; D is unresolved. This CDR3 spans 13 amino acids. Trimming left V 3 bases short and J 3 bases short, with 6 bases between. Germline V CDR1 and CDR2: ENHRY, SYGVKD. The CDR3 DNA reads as TGTGCCATCAGTGATTTAGTCAATCAGCCCCAGCATTTT. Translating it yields CAISDLVNQPQHF.